This entry lists 10 T cell receptor beta chains sequenced from one sample in a study of cytomegalovirus exposure and HLA in healthy donors. Using immunoSEQ multiplex PCR, the repertoire was profiled, and TCRdb retains in-frame clones only, with some absent. This table has roughly 300,000 clones, roughly 90% appearing once. The specimen was PBMCs. These receptors originate from a young woman in good health and CMV-seronegative.

The V and J genes are TRBV7-8 and TRBJ2-7; D is perhaps TRBD1 (5 bases). Germline V lookup: CDR1 SGHVS, CDR2 FQNEAQ. The CDR3 extends over 13 amino acids. V was trimmed by 0 bases and J by 3 bases, leaving 6 bases between them. DNA for the CDR3: TGTGCCAGCAGCTTAGCGGGGCGCTACGAGCAGTACTTC. This gives the protein CASSLAGRYEQYF.

The chain is built from TRBV25-1 and TRBJ2-7; a possible D gene is TRBD2 (6 bases). There are 13 residues in the CDR3. V was clipped by 6 bases and J by 4 bases, with 13 bases between them. Germline V gene sequence: CDR1 MGHDK, CDR2 SYGVNS. The CDR3 sequence: CASSGSFGYEQYF. For the CDR3, the DNA is TGTGCCAGCAGCGGGAGTTTTGGGTACGAGCAGTACTTC.

The chain joins TRBV7-9 to TRBJ2-3; 10 bases are shared with TRBD2. With 2 bases clipped from V and 2 bases from J, the junction kept 7 bases outside the gene matches. CDR3 length: 17 amino acids. CDR1 and CDR2 from the germline V gene are SEHNR and FQNEAQ (reference sequence). CDR3 protein: CASSLFEREGVTDTQYF. The CDR3 DNA follows: TGTGCCAGCAGCTTATTTGAGCGGGAGGGTGTCACAGATACGCAGTATTTT.

The rearrangement joins TRBV27 to TRBJ2-2; no clear D. This CDR3 region has 15 residues. Trimming removed 7 bases from V and 3 bases from J, with 15 bases in between. Germline V gene sequence: CDR1 MNHEY, CDR2 SMNVEV (reference sequence). CDR3 region: CASTLRLEDTGELFF. The CDR3 nucleotides read TGTGCCAGCACCCTACGCCTAGAGGACACCGGGGAGCTGTTTTTT.

The chain employs TRBV20-1 and TRBJ2-1; D unresolved. The CDR3 runs to 11 residues. The ends were cut back, 5 bases at V and 9 bases at J, with 11 bases in the middle. Germline V gene sequence: CDR1 DFQATT, CDR2 SNEGSKA (reference sequence). DNA of the CDR3: TGCAGTGCTCCCTTTTTGAGTGAGCAGTTCTTC. Translation gives CSAPFLSEQFF.

The chain carries TRBV4-1 and TRBJ2-7; TRBD1 matches at 8 bases. Germline CDR1 MGHRA, CDR2 YSYEKL. This CDR3 comprises 16 residues. V shed 1 base and J 1 base; nucleotides not matched to a gene: 6. CDR3 amino acids: CASSQGSQGASYEQYF. The CDR3 DNA sequence: TGCGCCAGCAGCCAAGGTTCCCAGGGGGCATCCTACGAGCAGTACTTC.

The chain uses TRBV18 and TRBJ1-1; D possibly corresponds to TRBD1 (6 bases). The CDR3 has 15 residues. With 4 bases removed from V and 0 bases from J, the gap between germline ends came to 12 bases. From germline, CDR1 is KGHSH and CDR2 LQKENI. The CDR3 here is CASSLGGAMNTEAFF. For the CDR3, the DNA is TGTGCCAGCTCACTCGGGGGGGCGATGAACACTGAAGCTTTCTTT.

J is TRBJ2-6 and V is TRBV28; D not certain. Germline V lookup: CDR1 MDHEN, CDR2 SYDVKM. The CDR3 runs to 14 residues. V lost 2 bases to trimming and J lost 1 base, with 3 bases between them. Here the CDR3 reads CASSLHSGANVLTF. CDR3 in DNA: TGTGCCAGCAGTTTACATTCTGGGGCCAACGTCCTGACTTTC.

The chain joins TRBV27 to TRBJ2-1, with 13 bases matching TRBD2. Trimming removed 2 bases from V and 7 bases from J; junction bases left unmatched: 2. Germline loops: CDR1 MNHEY, CDR2 SMNVEV (reference sequence). CDR3 length equals 15 residues. The CDR3 reads CASSLGLAGDNEQFF. In DNA, the CDR3 is TGTGCCAGCAGTTTAGGACTAGCGGGAGATAATGAGCAGTTCTTC.

The chain links TRBV2 to TRBJ2-7; TRBD1 might be the D (6 bases). Per germline, CDR1 SNHLY and CDR2 FYNNEI. V was shortened by 3 bases and J by 4 bases, with 7 bases between the two germline ends. CDR3 length: 12 amino acids. CDR3 in amino acids: CASSDDRYEQYF. CDR3 in DNA: TGTGCCAGCAGTGACGACAGGTACGAGCAGTACTTC.